This T cell receptor beta chain derives from a study of blood T cells in healthy people across ages. Across the study: The template switching approach captured approximately one barcoded beta molecule for every two T cells.

General study results and limits: Total diversity from one million sequenced T cells was likely underestimated.

Germline V gene data show CDR1 as GTSNPN and CDR2 as SVGIG (reference sequence). V was clipped by 3 bases and J by 0 bases, with 8 bases between them. The CDR3 loop spans 13 amino acids. The second PCR ran about 6 to 11 cycles with a sample-barcoded 5' primer and J-beta primers. A single record per CDR3 protein comes from TCRdb applying MiXCR to the 5' RACE reads. The repertoire holds about 640,000 distinct CDR3 sequences, approximately 30% seen once, with 15% to 17% in the top ten. Total RNA extraction produced at least 6 micrograms (per sample) for the study. In the case of this clonotype: Its antigen is unidentified.

The TCR originated in a woman of 80 years or more in good health. Sequenced: blood. This rearrangement joins TRBV30 to TRBJ1-1; D is ambiguous. In nucleotides, the CDR3 is TGTGCCTGGAGCGCCGGGGTGAACACTGAAGCTTTCTTT. Amino acid sequence: CAWSAGVNTEAFF.